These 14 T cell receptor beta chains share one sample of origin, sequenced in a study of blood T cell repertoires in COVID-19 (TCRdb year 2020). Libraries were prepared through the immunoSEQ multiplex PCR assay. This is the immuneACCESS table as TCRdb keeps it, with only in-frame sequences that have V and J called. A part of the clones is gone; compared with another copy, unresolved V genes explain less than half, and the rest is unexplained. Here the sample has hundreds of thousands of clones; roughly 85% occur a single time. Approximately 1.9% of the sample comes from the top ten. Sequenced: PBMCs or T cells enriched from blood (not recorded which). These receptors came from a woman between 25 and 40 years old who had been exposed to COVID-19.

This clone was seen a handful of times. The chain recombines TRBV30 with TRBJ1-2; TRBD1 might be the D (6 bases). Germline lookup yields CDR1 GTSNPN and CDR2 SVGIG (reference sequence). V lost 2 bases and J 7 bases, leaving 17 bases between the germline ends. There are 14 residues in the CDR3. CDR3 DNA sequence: TGTGCCTGGAGTAACCCGCAGGGGCTGCCTGGCTACACCTTC. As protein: CAWSNPQGLPGYTF.

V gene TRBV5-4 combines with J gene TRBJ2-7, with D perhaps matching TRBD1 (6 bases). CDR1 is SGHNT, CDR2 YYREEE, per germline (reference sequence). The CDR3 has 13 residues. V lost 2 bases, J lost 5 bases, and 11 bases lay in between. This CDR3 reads CASSLQGPDEQYF. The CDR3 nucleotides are TGTGCCAGCAGCTTACAGGGTCCGGACGAGCAGTACTTC. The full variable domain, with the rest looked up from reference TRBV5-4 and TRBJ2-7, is ETGVTQSPTHLIKTRGQQVTLRCSSQSGHNTVSWYQQALGQGPQFIFQYYREEENGRGNFPPRFSGLQFPNYSSELNVNALELDDSALYLCASSLQGPDEQYFGPGTRLTVT.

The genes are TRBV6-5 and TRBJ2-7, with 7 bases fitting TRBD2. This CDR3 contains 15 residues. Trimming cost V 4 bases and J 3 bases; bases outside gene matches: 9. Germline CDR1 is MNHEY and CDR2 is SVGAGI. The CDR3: CASSSRETGGYEQYF. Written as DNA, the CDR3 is TGTGCCAGCAGTTCCCGCGAGACGGGAGGCTACGAGCAGTACTTC.

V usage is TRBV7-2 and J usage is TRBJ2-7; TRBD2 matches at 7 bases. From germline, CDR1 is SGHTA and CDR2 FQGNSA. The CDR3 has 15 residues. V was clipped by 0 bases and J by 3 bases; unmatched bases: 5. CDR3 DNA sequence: TGTGCCAGCAGCTTAGCGCCGGGCGGGGGCTACGAGCAGTACTTC. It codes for CASSLAPGGGYEQYF.

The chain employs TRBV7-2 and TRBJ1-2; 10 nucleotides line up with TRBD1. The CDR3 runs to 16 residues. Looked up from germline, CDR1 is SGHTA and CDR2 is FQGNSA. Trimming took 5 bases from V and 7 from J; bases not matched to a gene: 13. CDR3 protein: CASSLRTGGSSRGYTF. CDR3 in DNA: TGTGCCAGCAGCCTAAGGACAGGGGGGTCGTCGCGTGGCTACACCTTC.

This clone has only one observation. CDR3 DNA sequence: TGTGCCAGCAGTGCCCAGGGACAGGGTCGTGGAGATACGCAGTATTTT. Protein: CASSAQGQGRGDTQYF. This sequence joins TRBV25-1 and TRBJ2-3; 9 bases fit TRBD1. CDR3 length: 16 amino acids. The germline CDR1 and CDR2 sequences are MGHDK and SYGVNS. J lost 5 bases, V lost 4 bases, and 10 bases had no gene match.

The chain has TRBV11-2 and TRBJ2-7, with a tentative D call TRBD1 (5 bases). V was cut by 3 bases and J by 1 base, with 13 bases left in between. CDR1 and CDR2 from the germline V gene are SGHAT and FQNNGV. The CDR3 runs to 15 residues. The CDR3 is CASSFSGSFSYEQYF. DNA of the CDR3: TGTGCCAGCAGCTTCTCAGGGTCCTTTTCCTACGAGCAGTACTTC.

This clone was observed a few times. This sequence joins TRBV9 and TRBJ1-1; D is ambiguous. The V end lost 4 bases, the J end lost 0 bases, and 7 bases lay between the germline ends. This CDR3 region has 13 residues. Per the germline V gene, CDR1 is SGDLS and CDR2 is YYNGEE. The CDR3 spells CASSPSVNTEAFF. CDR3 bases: TGTGCCAGCAGCCCTTCCGTGAACACTGAAGCTTTCTTT.

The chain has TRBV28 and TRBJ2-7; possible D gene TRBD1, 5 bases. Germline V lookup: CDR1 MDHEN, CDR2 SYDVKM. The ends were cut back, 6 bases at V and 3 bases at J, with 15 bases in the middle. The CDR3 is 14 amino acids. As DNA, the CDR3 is TGTGCCAGCAGCTCATTGGGGCTCGTCTACGAGCAGTACTTC. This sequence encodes CASSSLGLVYEQYF.

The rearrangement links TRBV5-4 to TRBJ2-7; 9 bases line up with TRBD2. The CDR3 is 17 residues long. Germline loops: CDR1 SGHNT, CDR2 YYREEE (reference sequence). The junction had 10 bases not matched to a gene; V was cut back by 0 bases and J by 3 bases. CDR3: CASSLGTSVGGVYEQYF. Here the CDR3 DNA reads TGTGCCAGCAGCTTGGGGACTAGCGTCGGGGGGGTCTACGAGCAGTACTTC.

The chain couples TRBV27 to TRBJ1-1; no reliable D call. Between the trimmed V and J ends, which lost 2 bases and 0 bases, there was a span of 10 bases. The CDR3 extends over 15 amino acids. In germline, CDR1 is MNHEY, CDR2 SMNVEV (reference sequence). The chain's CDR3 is CASSLNEVMNTEAFF. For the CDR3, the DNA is TGTGCCAGCAGTTTAAACGAGGTCATGAACACTGAAGCTTTCTTT.

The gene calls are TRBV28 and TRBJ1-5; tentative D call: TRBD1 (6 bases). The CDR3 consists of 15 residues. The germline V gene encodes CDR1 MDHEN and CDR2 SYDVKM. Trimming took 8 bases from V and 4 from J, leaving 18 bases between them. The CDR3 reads CASREGRGLNQPQHF. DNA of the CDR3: TGTGCCAGCCGGGAGGGCAGGGGTCTAAATCAGCCCCAGCATTTT.

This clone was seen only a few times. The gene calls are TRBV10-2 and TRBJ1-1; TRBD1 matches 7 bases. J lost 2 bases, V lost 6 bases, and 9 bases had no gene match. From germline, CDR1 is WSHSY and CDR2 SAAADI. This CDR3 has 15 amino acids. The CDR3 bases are TGCGCCAGCAGAGGAATACGACAGGGCAACACTGAAGCTTTCTTT. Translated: CASRGIRQGNTEAFF.

The CDR3 sequence: CASRIKGEYTEAFF. Here the CDR3 DNA reads TGTGCCAGTAGAATAAAGGGGGAATACACTGAAGCTTTCTTT. V and J are TRBV19 and TRBJ1-1, with D maybe TRBD1 (6 bases). Germline V lookup: CDR1 LNHDA, CDR2 SQIVND (reference sequence). The CDR3 has 14 residues. The V and J ends lost 6 bases and 3 bases respectively, with 14 bases between them.